This T cell receptor beta chain was sequenced in a study of graft-versus-host responses after intestinal transplantation (dated by TCRdb to the early 2020s). With respect to the entire study: The transplants that recipients received were multivisceral, liver-intestinal, or isolated intestinal. The cohort enrolled some 23 intestinal transplant recipients including one retransplant, and a few patients lacking pretransplant specimens were excluded. A peak of at least 4% donor T cells among recipient peripheral blood mononuclear cells was the definition used for donor T cell macrochimerism. Rather than going through the commercial service, samples from a few later patients were sequenced in-house on an Illumina MiSeq and processed with MiXCR. Bulk TCR-beta CDR3 sequencing was used to track graft-versus-host and host-versus-graft alloreactive T cell clones in the graft, circulation and bone marrow after intestinal transplantation. To identify alloreactive clones, pre-transplant mixed lymphocyte reaction products were sequenced and then compared with unstimulated pre-transplant donor and recipient T cells. Every recipient was given anti-thymocyte globulin induction, followed by about 3 years of maintenance tacrolimus and steroids. Results and caveats for the whole study, not just this receptor: The relatively low number and heterogeneity of intestinal transplant patients limited the conclusions. Early after transplant, peak levels of circulating GvH clones were associated with declines in HvG clones. Patients with donor T cell macrochimerism had high GvH to HvG T cell clonal ratios in their allografts. GvH clones were detected in recipient bone marrow, and some appeared earlier in ileal mucosa or blood, consistent with an intestinal mucosal origin.

A note on this clone: Which antigen it targets is not known. No per-base quality is available; no much larger clone lies one base away.

CDR1 and CDR2 are drawn from the germline V gene (reference sequence): MNHEY, SMNVEV. The CDR3 starts with the cysteine, ends with the phenylalanine, and has 14 residues. The CDR3 DNA has 42 bases and is translated from base 1. Germline trimming amounts to 1 base on V and 9 bases on J, with 5 as the count of junction bases outside the gene matches. The library was generated by the immunoSEQ multiplex PCR assay. For most patients, genomic DNA was subjected to high-throughput TCR-beta CDR3 sequencing by Adaptive Biotechnologies. As for the authors' bioinformatics: TCR sequencing data for roughly 18 patients were retrieved from Adaptive's ImmunoSEQ software; a few other patients were processed with MiXCR and VDJtools. CDR3 nucleotide sequences shared between donor and recipient were removed because their origin could not be assigned. Alloreactive clones required at least 2-fold expansion over unstimulated cells and minimum CFSE-low frequency of 0.002% (template counts) or 0.001% (read counts). A clone was considered mappable if detected in the sequenced pre-transplant spleen, lymph node, or MLR CFSE-low populations of the donor or recipient. Cumulative frequency of alloreactive clones was calculated as a percentage of all sequences weighted by copy number. TCRdb limited this immuneACCESS table to in-frame rearrangements with V and J called. A share of clones is missing; checked studies link under half to unresolved V genes, and the rest is unexplained. That table furnishes V, J and clone size, whereas the DNA furnished D and trimming. The sample has around 15,000 clones on record, over 70% of them singletons. The top ten hold 7.5% to 9% of the sample.

Intraepithelial and lamina propria lymphocytes were isolated from graft specimens using dithiothreitol, EDTA incubations and collagenase D digestion. Serial intestinal graft biopsy specimens collected up to 600 days after transplant underwent bulk TCR-beta sequencing. The sequence derives from a human patient who received an intestinal transplant, so some T cells may come from the graft donor. The sequences come from ileum tissue, collected around 470 days after intestinal transplant. The chain uses TRBV27 and TRBJ2-3; 9 bases in between match TRBD2. The CDR3 region reads CASSLYASGETQYF. The DNA reads as follows: TGTGCCAGCAGTTTATATGCTAGCGGGGAAACGCAGTATTTT.